These T cell receptor beta chains were read from a single sample in a study of human T cells and chemical hapten exposure. MiXCR, run by TCRdb on the RACE reads, gives a single entry per CDR3 protein. Of around 99,000 distinct CDR3 sequences listed, 9.5% to 11% were seen once; the top ten hold 2.2%. The specimen comprised whole blood, sampled in connection with sensitization to the hapten diphenylcyclopropenone (DPC). These receptors all stem from a man aged 35 to 55 with alopecia areata. Some clones in this sample may be carry-over from other donors' samples. CDR3s include the opening cysteine and the closing phenylalanine or tryptophan. A D gene is named only where the DNA matches it firmly. Size is stated for part of the rows, as once, few or many counts, or as a class when the clone is expanded.

size: NA; J: TRBJ2-1; V: TRBV6-5; D: TRBD2; DNA: TGTGCCAGCAGTTACCCGGGACTAGCGGGAGTTGAGCAGTTCTTC; CDR3: CASSYPGLAGVEQFF
size: many; J: TRBJ1-2; V: TRBV27; D: NA; DNA: TGTGCCAGCAGTTTGACCCGGTTCGGGGGGCTGTATGGCTACACCTTC; CDR3: CASSLTRFGGLYGYTF
size: NA; J: TRBJ1-1; V: TRBV27; D: NA; DNA: TGTGCCAGCAGTTTAGAGGGTCCCAACACTGAAGCTTTCTTT; CDR3: CASSLEGPNTEAFF
size: many; J: TRBJ2-3; V: TRBV6-6; D: NA; DNA: TGTGCCAGCAACCCCGAGGGCGGTTTCACAGATACGCAGTATTTT; CDR3: CASNPEGGFTDTQYF
size: few; J: TRBJ2-3; V: TRBV3-1; D: TRBD2; DNA: TGTGCCAGCAGCCAAGTACTAGCGGCCAGCACAGATACGCAGTATTTT; CDR3: CASSQVLAASTDTQYF
size: NA; J: TRBJ1-1; V: TRBV25-1; D: NA; DNA: TGTGCCAGCAGTGAATACGAGGGGACTGAAGCTTTCTTT; CDR3: CASSEYEGTEAFF
size: NA; J: TRBJ1-3; V: TRBV6-5; D: NA; DNA: TGTGCCAGCAGTTACAGGGCGGCCAGCTCTGGAAACACCATATATTTT; CDR3: CASSYRAASSGNTIYF
size: NA; J: TRBJ2-2; V: TRBV12-3/TRBV12-4; D: TRBD2; DNA: TGTGCCACCTCGGGACTAGCGGGAGGGCCGAACACCGGGGAGCTGTTTTTT; CDR3: CATSGLAGGPNTGELFF
size: once; J: TRBJ2-3; V: TRBV20-1; D: NA; DNA: TGCAGTGGGCGAGCGAGTACAGATACGCAGTATTTT; CDR3: CSGRASTDTQYF
size: few; J: TRBJ2-1; V: TRBV12-3/TRBV12-4; D: NA; DNA: TGTGCCAGCAGTTCCAGGGGAGGGGGAGGGCCCAACTACAATGAGCAGTTCTTC; CDR3: CASSSRGGGGPNYNEQFF
size: NA; J: TRBJ2-6; V: TRBV27; D: NA; DNA: TGTGCCAGTTCGCAATTCTCTGGGGCCAACGTCCTGACTTTC; CDR3: CASSQFSGANVLTF
size: NA; J: TRBJ2-7; V: TRBV6-5; D: TRBD2; DNA: TGTGCCAGCCCCCTGGGGAGGGCCTACGAGCAGTACTTC; CDR3: CASPLGRAYEQYF
size: many; J: TRBJ2-1; V: TRBV5-3; D: TRBD2; DNA: TGTGCCAGAAGCCTAGAGCGGGGAGGAGAGTTCTTC; CDR3: CARSLERGGEFF
size: many; J: TRBJ2-3; V: TRBV27; D: TRBD2; DNA: TGTGCCAGCAGCTCATCACTAGCGTTCAGCACAGATACGCAGTATTTT; CDR3: CASSSSLAFSTDTQYF
size: NA; J: TRBJ1-6; V: TRBV27; D: NA; DNA: TGTGCCAGCAGTCCCTCCGGGATGCCGAATTCACCCCTCCACTTT; CDR3: CASSPSGMPNSPLHF
size: NA; J: TRBJ2-1; V: TRBV7-9; D: TRBD2; DNA: TGTGCCAGCAGCTTGGGGGGGGATCAGCAGTTCTTC; CDR3: CASSLGGDQQFF
size: NA; J: TRBJ1-5; V: TRBV20-1; D: NA; DNA: TGCAGTGCTAGTTTTAAGGGCTCCAATCAGCCCCAGCATTTT; CDR3: CSASFKGSNQPQHF
size: few; J: TRBJ2-5; V: TRBV20-1; D: TRBD2; DNA: TGCAGTGCGGAGACTAGCGGGGGGAACCAAGAGACCCAGTACTTC; CDR3: CSAETSGGNQETQYF
size: NA; J: TRBJ1-1; V: TRBV18; D: NA; DNA: TGTGCCAGCTCCATAGGGTCCGGCACTGAAGCTTTCTTT; CDR3: CASSIGSGTEAFF
size: NA; J: TRBJ2-5; V: TRBV21-1; D: NA; DNA: TGTGCCAGCAGTAATAGGGGCCAAGAGACCCAGTACTTC; CDR3: CASSNRGQETQYF
size: few; J: TRBJ2-3; V: TRBV5-4; D: NA; DNA: TGTGCCAGCAGCTTGGGTGGTCAGCGTAGCACAGATACGCAGTATTTT; CDR3: CASSLGGQRSTDTQYF
size: NA; J: TRBJ2-3; V: TRBV7-2; D: TRBD2; DNA: TGTGCCAGCAGCTTATTAGCTCGTTGGCGGGAGGATACGCAGTATTTT; CDR3: CASSLLARWREDTQYF
size: NA; J: TRBJ2-1; V: TRBV11-1; D: TRBD2; DNA: TGTGCCAGCAACCTAGCGGGGAGCGTTGGAGGGAATGAGCAGTTCTTC; CDR3: CASNLAGSVGGNEQFF
size: few; J: TRBJ1-1; V: TRBV7-9; D: NA; DNA: TGTGCCAGCAGCTTTCCAGGATTGATCTCAATTAACACTGAAGCTTTCTTT; CDR3: CASSFPGLISINTEAFF
size: few; J: TRBJ2-2; V: TRBV24-1; D: NA; DNA: TGTGCCACCCGACGGACTAAAAGCGGGGAGCTGTTTTTT; CDR3: CATRRTKSGELFF
size: NA; J: TRBJ2-5; V: TRBV5-5; D: TRBD1; DNA: TGTGCCAGCAGCTTTGGGACAGAGGAGACCCAGTACTTC; CDR3: CASSFGTEETQYF
size: few; J: TRBJ1-6; V: TRBV7-2; D: TRBD1; DNA: TGTGCCAGCAGCTTTCGACAGGGTTGGAATTCACCCCTCCACTTT; CDR3: CASSFRQGWNSPLHF
size: few; J: TRBJ2-2; V: TRBV14; D: NA; DNA: TGTGCCAGCAGCCTCAGGGCCTTCACCGGGGAGCTGTTTTTT; CDR3: CASSLRAFTGELFF
size: few; J: TRBJ2-3; V: TRBV7-2; D: NA; DNA: TGTGCCAGCAGCCCGCGTGAGGAGCGCAGTACGCAGTATTTT; CDR3: CASSPREERSTQYF
size: few; J: TRBJ2-1; V: TRBV7-9; D: NA; DNA: TGTGCCAGCAGCCGCACCCAGGGACCTAACAATGAGCAGTTCTTC; CDR3: CASSRTQGPNNEQFF
size: many; J: TRBJ2-3; V: TRBV4-2; D: NA; DNA: TGTGCCAGCAGCCAACAAATCGACACAGATACGCAGTATTTT; CDR3: CASSQQIDTDTQYF
size: many; J: TRBJ2-5; V: TRBV7-2; D: NA; DNA: TGTGCCAGCAGTTCCGGGACCCCGACCCAAGAGACCCAGTACTTC; CDR3: CASSSGTPTQETQYF
size: few; J: TRBJ1-1; V: TRBV4-1; D: NA; DNA: TGCGCCAGCAGCCCTGGGGAGGGAGGGCCTGAAGCTTTCTTT; CDR3: CASSPGEGGPEAFF
size: NA; J: TRBJ2-1; V: TRBV10-3; D: NA; DNA: TGTGCCATCCGGGGCCGGGGCCAGTACAATGAGCAGTTCTTC; CDR3: CAIRGRGQYNEQFF
size: many; J: TRBJ1-5; V: TRBV2; D: NA; DNA: TGTGCCAGCAGTCTTACACGGCCCAATCAGCCCCAGCATTTT; CDR3: CASSLTRPNQPQHF
size: few; J: TRBJ2-5; V: TRBV18; D: NA; DNA: TGTGCCAGCTCACCACTAAGGACTCCGGAGGGCGAGACCCAGTACTTC; CDR3: CASSPLRTPEGETQYF
size: few; J: TRBJ2-1; V: TRBV29-1; D: NA; DNA: TGCAGCCCCGGAGTCTCTGAGCAGTTCTTC; CDR3: CSPGVSEQFF
size: many; J: TRBJ2-3; V: TRBV6-2/TRBV6-3; D: TRBD2; DNA: TGTGCCAGCAGTCCGACTAGCGACCTCCCCACAGATACGCAGTATTTT; CDR3: CASSPTSDLPTDTQYF
size: many; J: TRBJ2-1; V: TRBV6-2/TRBV6-3; D: NA; DNA: TGTGCCAGCAGTTACCCGAAATGGACAGCTTACAATGAGCAGTTCTTC; CDR3: CASSYPKWTAYNEQFF
size: few; J: TRBJ2-2; V: TRBV29-1; D: NA; DNA: TGCAGCGTCCCCTCCAGGGGGAACACCGGGGAGCTGTTTTTT; CDR3: CSVPSRGNTGELFF
size: few; J: TRBJ2-2; V: TRBV18; D: NA; DNA: TGTGCCAGCTCCGGGACTCTCGCGAACACCGGGGAGCTGTTTTTT; CDR3: CASSGTLANTGELFF
size: many; J: TRBJ2-1; V: TRBV7-2; D: TRBD1; DNA: TGTGCCAGCAGCTCCCGGGACAGGGATGGACAGTTCTTC; CDR3: CASSSRDRDGQFF
size: NA; J: TRBJ1-1; V: TRBV7-9; D: NA; DNA: TGTGCCAGCAGCTTTGGGGGGGCAGGGCGGACTGAAGCTTTCTTT; CDR3: CASSFGGAGRTEAFF
size: many; J: TRBJ2-1; V: TRBV20-1; D: NA; DNA: TGCAGTGCCCTGACATACAATGAGCAGTTCTTC; CDR3: CSALTYNEQFF
size: few; J: TRBJ2-5; V: TRBV7-7; D: TRBD1; DNA: TGTGCTAGCAGCCCGCGGACAGGGGCACAAGAGACCCAGTACTTC; CDR3: CASSPRTGAQETQYF
size: NA; J: TRBJ2-5; V: TRBV5-1; D: TRBD2; DNA: TGCGCCAGCAGCTCCGGACTAGCGGAAGAGACCCAGTACTTC; CDR3: CASSSGLAEETQYF
size: few; J: TRBJ1-6; V: TRBV27; D: NA; DNA: TGTGCCAGCAGTTTTACGGGACTTCCCTATAATTCACCCCTCCACTTT; CDR3: CASSFTGLPYNSPLHF
size: NA; J: TRBJ2-1; V: TRBV3-1; D: TRBD1; DNA: TGTGCCAGCAGCCAATGGGACAGTGATAACAATGAGCAGTTCTTC; CDR3: CASSQWDSDNNEQFF